The 5 T cell receptor beta chains given below trace back to one sample, sequenced in a study of early stage breast cancer tumors. Clones were sequenced by immunoSEQ multiplex PCR, and TCRdb holds only the in-frame ones, with some missing. The sample records roughly 56,000 clones, over 60% being singletons. Sequenced input: blood. Source of these receptors: a person in their thirties with breast cancer.

V and J are TRBV2 and TRBJ1-2, with 7 nucleotides matching TRBD1. The CDR3 has 14 amino acids. Germline values: CDR1 SNHLY, CDR2 FYNNEI. V was pared by 4 bases and J by 4 bases, with 6 bases of the junction left unmatched. Here the CDR3 reads CASSGQGSLYGYTF. The DNA of the CDR3 is TGTGCCAGCAGTGGACAGGGTTCCCTCTATGGCTACACCTTC. Full variable domain (outside the CDR3, taken from reference TRBV2 and TRBJ1-2): EPEVTQTPSHQVTQMGQEVILRCVPISNHLYFYWYRQILGQKVEFLVSFYNNEISEKSEIFDDQFSVERPDGSNFTLKIRSTKLEDSAMYFCASSGQGSLYGYTFGSGTRLTVV.

This chain links TRBV15 with TRBJ2-3, with D hard to call. Germline V gives CDR1 LNHNV, CDR2 YYDKDF (reference sequence). The CDR3 has 15 amino acids. The V end lost 0 bases, the J end lost 4 bases, and 11 bases lay between the germline ends. This CDR3 is CATSRDRGTADTQYF. CDR3 sequence (DNA): TGTGCCACCAGCAGAGATCGCGGTACGGCAGATACGCAGTATTTT.

This clone was observed once. This chain connects TRBV5-1 to TRBJ2-3; 10 nucleotides line up with TRBD1. The V gene end was trimmed by 4 bases and the J gene end by 2 bases; junction bases not matched to a gene: 7. There are 16 residues in the CDR3. The germline V gene encodes CDR1 SGHRS and CDR2 YFSETQ. The CDR3: CASSSRTGGLTDTQYF. CDR3 coding DNA: TGCGCCAGCAGCAGCAGGACAGGGGGTCTCACAGATACGCAGTATTTT. The whole variable domain, remainder taken from reference TRBV5-1 and TRBJ2-3, is KAGVTQTPRYLIKTRGQQVTLSCSPISGHRSVSWYQQTPGQGLQFLFEYFSETQRNKGNFPGRFSGRQFSNSRSEMNVSTLELGDSALYLCASSSRTGGLTDTQYFGPGTRLTVL.

The V call is TRBV5-1, the J call TRBJ2-5, with D perhaps assigned TRBD1 or TRBD2 (5 bases each). The CDR3 length is 14 residues. Trimming pared 0 bases from V and 6 bases from J, leaving 12 bases between. Germline-derived CDR1 and CDR2 are SGHRS and YFSETQ. CDR3 sequence (DNA): TGCGCCAGCAGCTTGGGCCCAGGGACGAAGACCCAGTACTTC. This gives the protein CASSLGPGTKTQYF.

J is TRBJ2-2 and V is TRBV2, with 8 bases identical to TRBD1. The V gene end was trimmed by 5 bases and the J gene end by 5 bases; junction bases not matched to a gene: 7. Germline V lookup: CDR1 SNHLY, CDR2 FYNNEI. The CDR3 runs 15 residues. CDR3 loop: CASSSDRVGTGELFF. Here the CDR3 DNA reads TGTGCCAGCAGTTCGGACAGGGTAGGGACCGGGGAGCTGTTTTTT.